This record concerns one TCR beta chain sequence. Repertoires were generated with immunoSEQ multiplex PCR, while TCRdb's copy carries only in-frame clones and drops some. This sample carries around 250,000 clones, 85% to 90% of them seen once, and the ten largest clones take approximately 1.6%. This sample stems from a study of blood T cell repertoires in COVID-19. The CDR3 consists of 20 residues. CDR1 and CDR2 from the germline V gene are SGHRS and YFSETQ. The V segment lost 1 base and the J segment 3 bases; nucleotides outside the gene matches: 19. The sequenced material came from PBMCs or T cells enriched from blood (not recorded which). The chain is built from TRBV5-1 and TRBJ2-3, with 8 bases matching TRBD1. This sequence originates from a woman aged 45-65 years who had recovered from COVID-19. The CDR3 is CASSLLLSLVARGRTDTQYF. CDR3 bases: TGCGCCAGCAGCTTGCTCCTCTCTTTGGTGGCCAGGGGGCGAACAGATACGCAGTATTTT.